The 32 T cell receptor beta chains below all came from one sample that was sequenced in a study of T cells in Graves' hyperthyroidism and ophthalmopathy. Researchers amplified the TCR beta CDR3 regions from RNA transcripts. First-round RT-PCR targeting the TCR CDR3 was performed with the HTBI primer set. A single record per CDR3 protein comes from TCRdb applying MiXCR to the multiplex PCR reads. The data contain about 270,000 distinct CDR3 sequences, 20% to 25% of them singletons. Material: blood. The receptors come from a man aged 30 to 45 with Graves' ophthalmopathy.

This clonotype was recorded a few times. The chain links TRBV12-5 to TRBJ1-1; no clear D. CDR1 and CDR2 from the germline V gene are LGHNT and FRNRAP. This CDR3 comprises 13 residues. Trimming took off 10 bases at V and 0 bases at J, with 12 bases between the two ends. Here the CDR3 DNA reads TGTGCTATCCGACTATCCTTGAACACTGAAGCTTTCTTT. Translated, it gives CAIRLSLNTEAFF. Using reference TRBV12-5 and TRBJ1-1 for the parts outside the CDR3, the full variable domain is DARVTQTPRHKVTEMGQEVTMRCQPILGHNTVFWYRQTMMQGLELLAYFRNRAPLDDSGMPKDRFSAEMPDATLATLKIQPSEPRDSAVYFCAIRLSLNTEAFFGQGTRLTVV.

This clonotype was counted ten times or more. The rearrangement uses TRBV5-1 and TRBJ1-1; a weak D match, TRBD1 (5 bases). Germline V gene lookup returns CDR1 SGHRS and CDR2 YFSETQ. This CDR3 has 15 amino acids. Deletions cut 0 bases from V and 2 bases from J, with 11 bases between. CDR3 protein: CASSLARDGNTEAFF. The DNA for the CDR3 is TGCGCCAGCAGCTTGGCCCGGGACGGAAACACTGAAGCTTTCTTT.

The chain recombines TRBV12-5 with TRBJ2-7; unclear D gene. This CDR3 spans 16 amino acids. Trimming shortened V by 4 bases and J by 0 bases, and 16 bases separated the two germline ends. The V gene's germline CDR1 is LGHNT and CDR2 FRNRAP. This CDR3 reads CASGSPETKSSYEQYF. The CDR3 DNA reads TGTGCTAGTGGTTCACCAGAGACGAAAAGCTCCTACGAGCAGTACTTC. The variable domain in full, with the rest retrieved from reference TRBV12-5 and TRBJ2-7, is DARVTQTPRHKVTEMGQEVTMRCQPILGHNTVFWYRQTMMQGLELLAYFRNRAPLDDSGMPKDRFSAEMPDATLATLKIQPSEPRDSAVYFCASGSPETKSSYEQYFGPGTRLTVT.

This chain connects TRBV5-1 to TRBJ2-1; the match to TRBD2 covers 8 bases. The V gene's germline CDR1 is SGHRS and CDR2 YFSETQ. The CDR3 spans 16 residues. Trimming cost V 4 bases and J 9 bases; bases outside gene matches: 15. The CDR3 DNA is TGCGCCAGCAGCCGGCCGGGGGGGGATTTGGGCGGTGAGCAGTTCTTC. This translates into CASSRPGGDLGGEQFF.

At least ten counts were recorded for this clonotype. This chain connects TRBV28 to TRBJ2-7, with 14 bases matching TRBD2. V was pared by 9 bases and J by 0 bases, with 4 bases of the junction left unmatched. CDR3 length: 15 residues. Germline V gene lookup returns CDR1 MDHEN and CDR2 SYDVKM. The CDR3 region is CASGTSGSGSYEQYF. CDR3 coding DNA: TGTGCCAGTGGGACTAGCGGGAGTGGCTCCTACGAGCAGTACTTC.

The table lists this clonotype with a few counts. V is TRBV6-1 and J is TRBJ2-2, with TRBD2 matching 8 bases. CDR1 MNHNS and CDR2 SASEGT come from the germline V gene. Germline trimming cut 2 bases from V and 3 bases from J; bases unmatched to any gene: 2. The CDR3 is 15 amino acids. The CDR3 loop is CASSETSGYTGELFF. The CDR3, as DNA: TGTGCCAGCAGTGAAACTAGCGGATACACCGGGGAGCTGTTTTTT.

The rearrangement links TRBV7-9 to TRBJ2-7, with D hard to call. The germline V gene has CDR1 SEHNR and CDR2 FQNEAQ (reference sequence). V lost 1 base and J 8 bases, leaving 12 bases between the germline ends. The CDR3 sequence is 13 residues long. CDR3 sequence (DNA): TGTGCCAGCAGCTTAGAGGGAATCTCCCAGCAGTACTTC. Its translation: CASSLEGISQQYF.

The chain uses TRBV6-1 and TRBJ2-5, with TRBD2 matching over 12 bases. The CDR3 totals 15 residues. V lost 7 bases, J lost 5 bases, and 8 bases stayed unmatched. Germline V gene sequence: CDR1 MNHNS, CDR2 SASEGT. The DNA for the CDR3 is TGTGCCAGCACTCTACTAGCGGGAGGTGTCGAGACCCAGTACTTC. Protein product: CASTLLAGGVETQYF.

V is TRBV29-1 and J is TRBJ1-1; TRBD1 is a possible D gene (5 bases). CDR1 is SQVTM and CDR2 is ANQGSEA in the germline V gene. The CDR3 is made up of 13 amino acids. CDR3 DNA sequence: TGCACGGGCCGGGACCCTCGGGGCACTGAAGCTTTCTTT. Amino acids: CTGRDPRGTEAFF. Full variable domain (missing parts from reference TRBV29-1 and TRBJ1-1): SAVISQKPSRDICQRGTSLTIQCQVDSQVTMMFWYRQQPGQSLTLIATANQGSEATYESGFVIDKFPISRPNLTFSTLTVSNMSPEDSSIYLCTGRDPRGTEAFFGQGTRLTVV.

This clonotype was seen repeatedly, ten times or more. The rearrangement uses TRBV11-1 and TRBJ2-1, with TRBD1 matching over 8 bases. CDR1 and CDR2 (germline): SGHAT, FQDESV (reference sequence). This CDR3 spans 12 amino acids. V lost 6 bases, J lost 9 bases, and 4 bases stayed unmatched. The CDR3 bases are TGTGCCAGCAGTGGACAGGGACGTGAGCAGTTCTTC. Translation: CASSGQGREQFF.

This clonotype came up many times. The gene calls are TRBV2 and TRBJ2-3; 13 bases map to TRBD2. CDR3 length: 15 amino acids. Trimming at V came to 6 bases and at J to 4 bases, leaving 4 bases not matched to a gene. Germline V gives CDR1 SNHLY, CDR2 FYNNEI. CDR3 DNA: TGTGCCAGCAGAACTAGCGGGAGGGTTGCAGATACGCAGTATTTT. Its translation: CASRTSGRVADTQYF.

This clonotype was seen repeatedly, ten times or more. This chain joins TRBV13 and TRBJ1-1; perhaps TRBD1 as D (6 bases). Germline CDR1 and CDR2: PRHDT and FYEKMQ (reference sequence). Trimming took 6 bases from V and 0 from J, leaving 14 bases between them. The CDR3 covers 15 residues. CDR3 nucleotides: TGTGCCAGCAGGGTTTGGACAGTTATGAACACTGAAGCTTTCTTT. Residues: CASRVWTVMNTEAFF.

This clonotype was seen once. The chain couples TRBV6-1 to TRBJ1-2; TRBD1 aligns across 8 bases. J was trimmed by 7 bases and V by 2 bases; bases with no gene match: 12. Per germline, CDR1 MNHNS and CDR2 SASEGT. This CDR3 is built from 16 residues. CDR3 coding DNA: TGTGCCAGCAGTGAAACTATGCCGGGACAGGCGGGTGGCTACACCTTC. This encodes CASSETMPGQAGGYTF.

This sequence joins TRBV27 and TRBJ1-1, with a weak D call TRBD1 (6 bases). Germline V gene data show CDR1 as MNHEY and CDR2 as SMNVEV (reference sequence). The CDR3 covers 14 residues. The V end lost 4 bases, the J end lost 1 base, and 10 bases lay between the germline ends. CDR3 sequence: CASSSGQRNTEAFF. CDR3 in DNA: TGTGCCAGCAGTTCAGGACAGCGGAACACTGAAGCTTTCTTT.

The gene calls are TRBV5-4 and TRBJ2-1; 10 nucleotides agree with TRBD2. The junction had 8 bases not matched to a gene; V was cut back by 1 base and J by 10 bases. The length of the CDR3 is 15 residues. Germline V gives CDR1 SGHNT, CDR2 YYREEE (reference sequence). The CDR3 sequence is CASSLTTSGLEEQFF. Here the CDR3 DNA reads TGTGCCAGCAGCTTGACGACTAGCGGGCTTGAAGAGCAGTTCTTC.

This chain links TRBV29-1 with TRBJ2-3; perhaps TRBD1 as D (5 bases). The length of the CDR3 is 17 residues. CDR1 and CDR2 from the germline V gene are SQVTM and ANQGSEA. Deletions cut 1 base from V and 2 bases from J, with 19 bases between. CDR3 residues: CSVEGPARGLTTDTQYF. Written as DNA, the CDR3 is TGCAGCGTTGAAGGACCTGCTAGGGGCCTAACCACAGATACGCAGTATTTT.

This clonotype was detected only a few times. The gene calls are TRBV12-3 or TRBV12-4 and TRBJ1-1, with unresolved D. The CDR3 loop spans 14 amino acids. Trimming removed 3 bases from V and 1 base from J, with 9 bases in between. The CDR3 spells CASSFRTTNTEAFF. CDR3 DNA sequence: TGTGCCAGCAGTTTTCGGACTACGAACACTGAAGCTTTCTTT.

The table lists this clonotype with many counts. This sequence joins TRBV30 and TRBJ1-1; maybe TRBD1 (6 bases). The length of the CDR3 is 15 residues. Per germline, CDR1 GTSNPN and CDR2 SVGIG (reference sequence). Trimming took off 7 bases at V and 4 bases at J, with 22 bases between the two ends. The CDR3 bases are TGTGCCTCCCCGCCGGGGGGCAGGAGTATCACTGAAGCTTTCTTT. This translates into CASPPGGRSITEAFF.

The gene calls are TRBV10-3 and TRBJ2-1; D is uncertain. Trimming left V 3 bases short and J 3 bases short, with 6 bases between. Germline V gene lookup returns CDR1 ENHRY and CDR2 SYGVKD. CDR3 size: 13 residues. CDR3 DNA sequence: TGTGCCATCAGTGAAGGGATCTACAATGAGCAGTTCTTC. It codes for CAISEGIYNEQFF.

The V and J genes are TRBV24-1 and TRBJ1-5; D is ambiguous. V lost 7 bases, J lost 5 bases, and 14 bases lay in between. The germline V gene encodes CDR1 KGHDR and CDR2 SFDVKD. This CDR3 is built from 14 residues. CDR3 residues: CATRGNDPDQPQHF. Here the CDR3 DNA reads TGTGCCACCAGAGGGAATGACCCAGATCAGCCCCAGCATTTT.

V gene TRBV6-1 combines with J gene TRBJ2-4; 7 bases fit TRBD2. Germline CDR1 MNHNS, CDR2 SASEGT. With V trimmed by 6 bases and J by 8 bases, 16 bases remained unmatched. The CDR3 spans 16 residues. In nucleotides, the CDR3 is TGTGCCAGCAGCCAGTGGGGGAGGGGAGTGTGGGACATTCAGTACTTC. This gives the protein CASSQWGRGVWDIQYF.

The sample holds many counts of this clonotype. The V gene is TRBV20-1, the J gene TRBJ2-1; TRBD2 agrees at 13 bases. The V and J ends lost 6 bases and 8 bases, in that order; junction bases with no gene match: 10. The V gene's germline CDR1 is DFQATT and CDR2 SNEGSKA (reference sequence). This CDR3 spans 15 amino acids. The CDR3 here is CSAGTSGRAGDEQFF. CDR3 nucleotides: TGCAGTGCCGGAACTAGCGGGAGGGCGGGGGATGAGCAGTTCTTC.

Concerning this clonotype: Mismatch with germline at one junction end may stem from a read error. The chain is built from TRBV18 and TRBJ1-3, with no clear D. The CDR3 covers 16 residues. Germline CDR1 and CDR2: KGHSH and LQKENI. The CDR3 coding sequence is TGTGCCAGCTCACCACCCCGGGGAACCACTGGAAACACCGTATATTTT. Translation: CASSPPRGTTGNTVYF.

V is TRBV27 and J is TRBJ1-1; D remains ambiguous. Trimming removed 6 bases from V and 0 bases from J, with 11 bases in between. The CDR3 has 14 amino acids. CDR1 and CDR2 from the germline V gene are MNHEY and SMNVEV (reference sequence). The chain's CDR3 is CASRDFKMNTEAFF. The CDR3 DNA sequence: TGTGCCAGCAGGGACTTCAAGATGAACACTGAAGCTTTCTTT.

The table lists this clonotype with a few counts. The chain recombines TRBV13 with TRBJ1-1; 8 nucleotides line up with TRBD1. V shed 5 bases, J shed 6 bases, and the junction held 8 bases outside the gene matches. Germline CDR1 reads PRHDT; CDR2 reads FYEKMQ (reference sequence). The CDR3 runs to 14 residues. The CDR3 nucleotides read TGTGCCAGCAGCAAAAGGACAGGGAGGGCTGAAGCTTTCTTT. Translating it yields CASSKRTGRAEAFF.

This clonotype was counted only a few times. This chain joins TRBV27 and TRBJ2-5; D gene unclear. The germline V gene encodes CDR1 MNHEY and CDR2 SMNVEV (reference sequence). Trimming took off 5 bases at V and 9 bases at J, with 22 bases between the two ends. CDR3 length equals 15 residues. CDR3 sequence reads: CASSIRDGGRVAQYF. As DNA, the CDR3 is TGTGCCAGCAGTATCCGAGACGGCGGTAGGGTGGCCCAGTACTTC.

This clonotype has a handful of counts. V and J are TRBV20-1 and TRBJ2-1; 11 positions match TRBD2. From germline, CDR1 is DFQATT and CDR2 SNEGSKA (reference sequence). Trimming at V came to 2 bases and at J to 0 bases, leaving 6 bases not matched to a gene. The CDR3 length is 17 residues. CDR3 DNA: TGCAGTGCTAGAAGGGGACTAGCGGCGAACTCCTACAATGAGCAGTTCTTC. Residues: CSARRGLAANSYNEQFF.

Details on this clonotype: The germline gene is not matched at one end of the junction; a read error may be the cause. The V call is TRBV12-3 or TRBV12-4, the J call TRBJ2-2; perhaps TRBD1 as D (6 bases). The J call is doubtful: the DNA matches TRBJ1-1 better. The CDR3 is 14 amino acids. The CDR3 loop is CASSPRGGLTGAFF. CDR3 bases: TGTGCCAGCAGCCCCCGAGGGGGGCTAACTGGAGCTTTCTTT.

The chain combines TRBV27 with TRBJ2-1; 8 bases map to TRBD1. The CDR3 is made up of 15 amino acids. In germline, CDR1 is MNHEY, CDR2 SMNVEV (reference sequence). Germline trimming cut 7 bases from V and 1 base from J; bases unmatched to any gene: 6. The CDR3 sequence is CASTFGQGSYNEQFF. The CDR3 DNA reads as TGTGCCAGCACCTTCGGACAGGGTTCCTACAATGAGCAGTTCTTC.

This clonotype was detected a few times. J is TRBJ2-7 and V is TRBV6-5, with 14 positions matching TRBD2. Trimming at V came to 3 bases and at J to 6 bases, leaving 4 bases not matched to a gene. This CDR3 is built from 15 residues. Germline CDR1 reads MNHEY; CDR2 reads SVGAGI. CDR3 sequence reads: CASSYVGLAGAEQYF. The CDR3 coding sequence is TGTGCCAGCAGTTATGTGGGACTAGCGGGAGCCGAGCAGTACTTC.

The table lists this clonotype with many counts. The J gene is TRBJ2-1, the V gene TRBV6-2 or TRBV6-3; 10 bases are shared with TRBD2. The junction had 6 bases not matched to a gene; V was cut back by 2 bases and J by 5 bases. The CDR3 spans 16 residues. Germline V gives CDR1 MNHEY, CDR2 SVGEGT. The CDR3 region is CASSYHAGTSDNEQFF. As DNA, the CDR3 is TGTGCCAGCAGTTACCATGCCGGGACTAGCGACAATGAGCAGTTCTTC.

This clonotype was observed a handful of times. V is TRBV11-2 and J is TRBJ1-3; D unresolved. Trimming took 0 bases from V and 1 from J, leaving 10 bases between them. CDR1 SGHAT and CDR2 FQNNGV come from the germline V gene. The CDR3 runs 16 residues. This chain's CDR3 is CASSLDSPGSGNTIYF. The CDR3 DNA is TGTGCCAGCAGCTTAGACAGTCCAGGTTCTGGAAACACCATATATTTT.